What follows is one T cell receptor (beta chain) and its context. Its antigen remains unidentified. No base quality information exists; no much larger clone differs at one position. The source of the sample is a study of cytomegalovirus exposure and HLA in healthy donors (dated by TCRdb to 2017 to 2019). Turning to the overall study: An earlier analysis of roughly 630 of the donors reported 250 to 300 Gb of sequence data and roughly 110 million unique TCR beta sequences from about 200 million T cells. Four or five DR-DQ haplotypes were handled as single units for association and clustering because linkage in the cohort was strong. Both class I and class II loci were covered by HLA typing, at four-digit resolution. In an earlier analysis of 587 of the donors, high-throughput TCR beta sequencing was used to judge whether each TCR beta V gene segment behaved as functional or pseudogenic. Among a few hundred genotyped donors of the cohort, an average of around 240,000 unique TCR beta nucleotide sequences were sequenced per donor, around 18% of them non-productive. The study used immunosequencing to profile the T cell repertoires of several hundred subjects and linked those repertoires to cytomegalovirus serostatus. The later analysis used no new phenotypic data to find candidate immune exposures, relying instead on TCR beta sequences and their occurrence across donors. Of the approximately 400 genotyped donors, over 70% fell in the genetic ancestry cluster associated with self-reported Caucasian donors. The study aimed to test whether signatures of past pathogen exposure could be identified by cataloging public T cell receptors. Donor age, sex, ethnicity and CMV serostatus were compiled alongside the repertoire data. Typing coverage differed by locus: A, B, C, DRB1 and DQB1 were typed in roughly 629-640 donors, DQA1 in 500 to 550, DPA1 in roughly 590, and DPB1 in around 440. In a later genetic analysis, genome-wide SNP genotypes for about three fifths of the 666 donors were used, and that subset was treated as a discovery cohort. Every discovery cohort repertoire had been produced on one sequencing platform. Along with the approximately 700-subject first cohort, a separate validation cohort of more than 90 different subjects was used. To predict cytomegalovirus infection status, the study combined high-throughput TCR immunosequencing, statistical association of individual TCRs with disease status, and machine learning. Approximately 310 gigabases of sequencing data and tens of millions of unique TCR sequences made up an early release that covered under 750 HLA-typed donors. To study patterns of TCR occurrence, a later analysis re-analyzed previously published TCR beta repertoires from 700 or so donors and added high-resolution HLA genotyping.

The paper as a whole reports these results and caveats: Roughly uniform sequencing depth across donors was assumed in presence/absence analyses, although this assumption may not hold. In the study, approximately 160 TCR beta chains were listed as associated with cytomegalovirus. Because HLA typing was missing for some donors at each locus, association tests included only the typed subset. A further reported finding was that TCR beta sequences accurately predicted the HLA-A and HLA-B alleles for most subjects in the first cohort. Immune exposure information for the cohort was limited to CMV serostatus. At a false discovery rate of 0.05, a later analysis linked under 20,000 TCR beta sequences to specific HLA alleles. Cytomegalovirus status was reported to be diagnosed by the classifier with high specificity and sensitivity in both the original and validation cohorts. Because counts were too low, seventeen rarely observed V segments, including chromosome 9 orphons, were excluded from the earlier analysis of 587 of the donors. In a later analysis, HLA-associated TCR beta chains were found to be more clonally expanded and to have lower generation probabilities than equally common non-associated chains. Most TCR sequences were seen in very few donors, while some public TCRs were found in many individuals. Several of the top co-occurrence clusters appeared to be linked to parvovirus B19, influenza, CMV and Epstein-Barr virus, according to a later analysis. The authors suggested that the approach could potentially be extended to other disease states and immunological phenotypes. When HLA alleles, especially DR and DQ, strongly co-occurred, TCR associations were difficult to assign to individual alleles. In a later analysis, TCR association rates were found to vary across HLA loci, with the most associated TCRs seen for DRB1 alleles and the fewest for HLA-C alleles. Most CMV-associated TCR beta chains appeared to be HLA-restricted in a later analysis, and the HLA associations seemed to be driven largely by CMV exposure. The sequencing pipeline was judged likely to have produced a cluster of highly shared sequence variants as a technical artifact. According to a later genetic analysis, donors in an Asian-associated ancestry cluster had fewer N-insertions in productive TCRs than the approximately 630-donor mean. A later genetic analysis associated a missense DCLRE1C variant with V-gene and J-gene trimming of TCR beta chains, and an independent cohort replicated the association. A few of the identified cytomegalovirus-associated TCR beta chains were confirmed in vitro to be specific for cytomegalovirus antigens. This cohort had only TCR beta chains sequenced, and the lack of alpha or paired-chain data limited which features could be detected. Because the 87-base-pair reads could not distinguish some IMGT-functional V segments, including TRBV6-2 and TRBV6-3, those segments were excluded. In an earlier analysis of about 550 of the donors, most TCR beta V segments were observed in productive rearrangements about 90% or about 30% of the time, broadly matching IMGT annotations. Correlated functional status among segregating V segments might be attributable to linkage disequilibrium, but an unknown experimental factor could not be ruled out.

The cohort was made up of 500 to 800 healthy bone marrow donors. All cohort members were sampled while nominally healthy, although unrecorded immune exposures were likely present. The donor was CMV seropositive and was included in the group of some 290 seropositive cohort members. A peripheral blood sample was collected from each donor, and TCR beta sequencing was performed on peripheral blood mononuclear cells. Genomic DNA was extracted from the blood cell samples with the Qiagen DNeasy Blood Extraction Kit. Library preparation used the immunoSEQ multiplex PCR assay. For the multiplex PCR, a mixture combining 60 forward primers for TCR Vbeta segments and 13 reverse primers for TCR Jbeta segments was used. Amplification of the CDR3 region of rearranged TCR beta genes was performed with a multiplex PCR assay on genomic DNA. Amplified TCR beta libraries were sequenced as 87-base-pair reads on the Illumina HiSeq System. The authors processed their data as follows. A later analysis counted 75 million to 100 million unique TCR beta chains across the 650 to 700 repertoires, and some 11 million of these chains were shared by at least two donors. To remove PCR and sequencing errors, raw reads were error-corrected and collapsed into unique sequences using a nearest-neighbor algorithm that merged closely related sequences. Alignment of CDR3 sequences to IMGT reference sequences was used to assign V, D and J gene segments. For a sequence to be retained, a match of at least six nucleotides was required to both a V gene segment and a J gene segment. A rearrangement was called productive if the CDR3 had no stop codons and remained in frame with V and J, and every other rearrangement was called non-productive. Following IMGT convention, CDR3 was defined as the stretch from the second conserved V-encoded cysteine to the conserved J-encoded phenylalanine. The earlier analysis of 500 to 750 of the donors excluded any sequence lacking an unambiguous match to a single V gene segment. In an earlier analysis of around 590 of the donors, a V segment was called functional when productive rearrangements were above 56.7%, and segregating when the standard deviation between donors exceeded 5%. To diagnose cytomegalovirus status from the catalog of TCR beta chain sequences, a statistical classification framework was built. In a later analysis, TCR nucleotide sequences were compared against IMGT/GENE-DB human TR gene sequences so that V and J genes could be assigned. A later analysis assigned CDR3 sequences and most-parsimonious VDJ recombination scenarios with the TCRdist pipeline. In a later analysis, every TCR beta chain was defined by the combination of its CDR3 amino acid sequence and its V-gene family, and reads without a unique V-gene family were dropped. As a way to deal with suspected cross-contamination and a sequencing artifact, a later analysis dropped nearly 600 nucleotide sequences that were highly shared and had low generation probability. In a later analysis, a clonal expansion index was calculated for each public chain from normalized within-repertoire ranks of inferred template counts. A later analysis computed generation probabilities with a VDJ recombination model fitted to out-of-frame rearrangements, and checked the results against IGoR. Hypergeometric tests were used in a later analysis to score TCR-TCR, TCR-HLA and TCR-CMV co-occurrence, with a repertoire-size bias correction applied to the TCR pairs. False discovery rates were estimated in a later analysis by permuting HLA or CMV assignments 20 times. In a later analysis, co-occurring TCRs were grouped using DBSCAN, and TCRdist sequence similarity was added for clustering within HLA-allele-positive subsets. Co-occurrence clustering excluded repertoires with fewer than 30,000 or more than 120,000 public chains, plus five with anomalous nucleotide sharing. What TCRdb holds here is the immuneACCESS table cut down to in-frame rearrangements. Part of the clones is not present; checked against another copy, under half of the missing clones reflect an unresolved V gene, and the others are unexplained. Clone size and V and J calls were adopted from that table, with D and trimming inferred from the DNA. A total of 110,000 or so clones appear in this sample, around 68% of them only once. In total, the top ten clones hold more than 3.5% of the sample.

CDR1 and CDR2, looked up from the germline V gene, are SQVTM and ANQGSEA. Counted from cysteine to phenylalanine, this CDR3 has 14 amino acids. Only the CDR3 portion is preserved as DNA: 42 bases, with reading frame beginning at the first base. V loses 3 bases of germline sequence and J loses 5 bases, and the interval between the two ends is 14 bases. The sequence joins TRBV29-1 to TRBJ2-1; the D gene is unclear. Sequenced: PBMCs. The TCR sequence derives from a woman aged 40 to 50 in good health and CMV-seropositive. The sequenced DNA is TGCAGCGTTGAGGGCAGCTCCGTTCACAATGAGCAGTTCTTC. Its protein is CSVEGSSVHNEQFF.